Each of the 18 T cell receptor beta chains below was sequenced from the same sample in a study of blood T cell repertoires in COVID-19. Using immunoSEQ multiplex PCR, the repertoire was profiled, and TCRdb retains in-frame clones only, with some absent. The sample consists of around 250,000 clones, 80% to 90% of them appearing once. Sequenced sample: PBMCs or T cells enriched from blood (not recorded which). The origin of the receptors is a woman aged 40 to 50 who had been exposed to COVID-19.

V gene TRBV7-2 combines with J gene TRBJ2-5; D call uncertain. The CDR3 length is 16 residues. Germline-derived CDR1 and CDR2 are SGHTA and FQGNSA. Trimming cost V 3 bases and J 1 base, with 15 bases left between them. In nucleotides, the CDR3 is TGTGCCAGCAGCTTGTCCCTGGCGGCGGCCCAAGAGACCCAGTACTTC. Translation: CASSLSLAAAQETQYF.

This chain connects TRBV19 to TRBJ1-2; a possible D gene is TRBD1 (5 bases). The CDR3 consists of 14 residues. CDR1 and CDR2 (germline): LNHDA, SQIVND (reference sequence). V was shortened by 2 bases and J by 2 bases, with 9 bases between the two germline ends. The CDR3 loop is CASSIPTGNYGYTF. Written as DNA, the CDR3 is TGTGCCAGTAGTATACCCACAGGCAACTATGGCTACACCTTC.

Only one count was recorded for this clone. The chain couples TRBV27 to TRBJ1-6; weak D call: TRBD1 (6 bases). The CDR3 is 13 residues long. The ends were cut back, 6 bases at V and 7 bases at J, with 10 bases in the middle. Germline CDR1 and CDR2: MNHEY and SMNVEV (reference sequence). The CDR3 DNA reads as TGTGCCAGCAGGGGGACAACCAATTCACCCCTCCACTTT. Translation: CASRGTTNSPLHF.

The CDR3 here is CASSWEASGSLDEQFF. The DNA for the CDR3 is TGTGCCAGCAGTTGGGAGGCTAGCGGGAGTTTAGATGAGCAGTTCTTC. V is TRBV28 and J is TRBJ2-1; 10 bases fit TRBD2. This CDR3 region has 16 residues. The trim removed 4 bases at V and 8 bases at J, leaving 11 bases unmatched. Germline V gene data show CDR1 as MDHEN and CDR2 as SYDVKM.

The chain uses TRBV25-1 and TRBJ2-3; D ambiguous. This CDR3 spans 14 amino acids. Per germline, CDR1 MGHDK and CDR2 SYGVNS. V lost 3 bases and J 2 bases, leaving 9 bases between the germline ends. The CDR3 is CASSDITDTDTQYF. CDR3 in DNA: TGTGCCAGCAGTGATATTACAGACACAGATACGCAGTATTTT.

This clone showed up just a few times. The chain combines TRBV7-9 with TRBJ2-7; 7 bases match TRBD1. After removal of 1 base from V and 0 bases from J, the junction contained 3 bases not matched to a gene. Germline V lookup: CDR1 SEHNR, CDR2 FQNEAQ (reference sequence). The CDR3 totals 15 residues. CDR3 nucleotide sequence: TGTGCCAGCAGCTTAGGGGGGACAGACTCCTACGAGCAGTACGTC. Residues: CASSLGGTDSYEQYV.

The CDR3 nucleotides read TGTGCCAGCAGCTTAGTTAGTTATGAGCAGTTCTTC. This translates into CASSLVSYEQFF. V and J are TRBV11-2 and TRBJ2-1; no firm D call. The V gene's germline CDR1 is SGHAT and CDR2 FQNNGV. The CDR3 loop spans 12 amino acids. V was trimmed by 1 base and J by 8 bases, leaving 6 bases between them.

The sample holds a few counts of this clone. The CDR3 DNA reads TGTGCCAGCAGCAATCCCCTCCGGGTGGCCACTGAAGCTTTCTTT. It yields the protein CASSNPLRVATEAFF. This sequence joins TRBV21-1 and TRBJ1-1. TRBV21-1 is marked as a pseudogene. The CDR3 consists of 15 residues.

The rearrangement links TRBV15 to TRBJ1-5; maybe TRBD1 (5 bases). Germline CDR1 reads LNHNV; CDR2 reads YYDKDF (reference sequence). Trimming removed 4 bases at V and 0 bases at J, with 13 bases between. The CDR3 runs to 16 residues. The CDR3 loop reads CATSTKQGYSNQPQHF. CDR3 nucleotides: TGTGCCACCAGCACCAAGCAGGGTTATAGCAATCAGCCCCAGCATTTT. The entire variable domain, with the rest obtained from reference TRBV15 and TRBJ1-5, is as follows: DAMVIQNPRYQVTQFGKPVTLSCSQTLNHNVMYWYQQKSSQAPKLLFHYYDKDFNNEADTPDNFQSRRPNTSFCFLDIRSPGLGDTAMYLCATSTKQGYSNQPQHFGDGTRLSIL.

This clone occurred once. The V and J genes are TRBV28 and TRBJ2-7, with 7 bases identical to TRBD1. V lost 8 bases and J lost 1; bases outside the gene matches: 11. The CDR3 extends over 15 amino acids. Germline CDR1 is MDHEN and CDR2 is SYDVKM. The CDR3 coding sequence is TGTGCCAGCTCTACCCCGGGACAGACTTCCTACGAGCAGTACTTC. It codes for CASSTPGQTSYEQYF. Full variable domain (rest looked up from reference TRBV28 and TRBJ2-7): DVKVTQSSRYLVKRTGEKVFLECVQDMDHENMFWYRQDPGLGLRLIYFSYDVKMKEKGDIPEGYSVSREKKERFSLILESASTNQTSMYLCASSTPGQTSYEQYFGPGTRLTVT.

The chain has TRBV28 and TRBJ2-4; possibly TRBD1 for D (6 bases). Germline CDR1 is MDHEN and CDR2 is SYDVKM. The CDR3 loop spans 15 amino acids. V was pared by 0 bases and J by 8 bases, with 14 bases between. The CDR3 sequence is CASSLWRQGSHIQYF. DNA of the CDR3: TGTGCCAGCAGTTTATGGCGCCAGGGGAGTCACATTCAGTACTTC.

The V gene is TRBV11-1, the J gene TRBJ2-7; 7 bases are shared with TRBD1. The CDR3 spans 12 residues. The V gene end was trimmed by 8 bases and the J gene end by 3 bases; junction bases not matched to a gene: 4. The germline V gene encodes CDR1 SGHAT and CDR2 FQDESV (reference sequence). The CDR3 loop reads CASSAGGYEQYF. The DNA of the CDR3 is TGTGCCAGCTCGGCAGGGGGCTACGAGCAGTACTTC.

CDR3 protein: CASTSDRPANTGELFF. The CDR3 DNA reads as TGTGCCAGCACCTCCGACAGGCCCGCGAACACCGGGGAGCTGTTTTTT. The genes are TRBV28 and TRBJ2-2; tentatively, D is TRBD1 (6 bases). V lost 7 bases, J lost 0 bases, and 15 bases lay in between. The germline V gene encodes CDR1 MDHEN and CDR2 SYDVKM. The CDR3 runs 16 residues. Drawing the rest from reference TRBV28 and TRBJ2-2, the complete variable domain is DVKVTQSSRYLVKRTGEKVFLECVQDMDHENMFWYRQDPGLGLRLIYFSYDVKMKEKGDIPEGYSVSREKKERFSLILESASTNQTSMYLCASTSDRPANTGELFFGEGSRLTVL.

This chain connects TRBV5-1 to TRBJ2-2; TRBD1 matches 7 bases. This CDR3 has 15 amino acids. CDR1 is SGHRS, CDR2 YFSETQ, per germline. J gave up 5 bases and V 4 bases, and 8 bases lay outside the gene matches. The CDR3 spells CASSVRQGKTGELFF. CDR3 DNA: TGCGCCAGCAGCGTCCGACAGGGAAAGACCGGGGAGCTGTTTTTT.

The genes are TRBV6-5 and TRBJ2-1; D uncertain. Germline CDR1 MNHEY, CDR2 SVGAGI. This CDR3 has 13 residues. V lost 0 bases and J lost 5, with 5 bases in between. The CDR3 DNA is TGTGCCAGCAGTTACTCTTCCAACAATGAGCAGTTCTTC. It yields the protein CASSYSSNNEQFF.

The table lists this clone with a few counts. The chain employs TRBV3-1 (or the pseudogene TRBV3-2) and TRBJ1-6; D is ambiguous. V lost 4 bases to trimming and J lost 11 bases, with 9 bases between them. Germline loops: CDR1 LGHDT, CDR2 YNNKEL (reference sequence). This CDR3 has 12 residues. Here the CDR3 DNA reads TGTGCCAGCAGCCCCTCGGGTACACCCCTCCACTTT. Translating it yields CASSPSGTPLHF.

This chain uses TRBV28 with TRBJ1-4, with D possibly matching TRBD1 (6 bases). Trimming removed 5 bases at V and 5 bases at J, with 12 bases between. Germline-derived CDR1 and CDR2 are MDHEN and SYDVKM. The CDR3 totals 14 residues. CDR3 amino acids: CASSLLTGNEKLFF. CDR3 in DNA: TGTGCCAGCAGTCTGCTCACAGGGAATGAAAAACTGTTTTTT. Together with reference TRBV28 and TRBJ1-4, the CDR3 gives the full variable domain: DVKVTQSSRYLVKRTGEKVFLECVQDMDHENMFWYRQDPGLGLRLIYFSYDVKMKEKGDIPEGYSVSREKKERFSLILESASTNQTSMYLCASSLLTGNEKLFFGSGTQLSVL.

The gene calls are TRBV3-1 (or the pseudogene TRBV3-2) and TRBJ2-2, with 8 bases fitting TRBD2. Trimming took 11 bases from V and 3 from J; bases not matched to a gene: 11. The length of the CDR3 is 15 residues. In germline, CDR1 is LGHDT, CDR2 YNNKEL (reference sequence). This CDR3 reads CAVERGPTYTGELFF. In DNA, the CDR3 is TGTGCCGTTGAGCGGGGGCCTACTTACACCGGGGAGCTGTTTTTT.